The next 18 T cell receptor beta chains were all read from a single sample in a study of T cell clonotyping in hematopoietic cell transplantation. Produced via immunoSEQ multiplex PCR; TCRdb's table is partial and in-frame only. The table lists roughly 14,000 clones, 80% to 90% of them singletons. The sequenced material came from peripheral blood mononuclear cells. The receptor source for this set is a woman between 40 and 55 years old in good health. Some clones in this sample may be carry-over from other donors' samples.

The CDR3 nucleotides are TGTGCCAGCAGCCTCTCAGGGGATCAGCCCCAGCATTTT. Translation gives CASSLSGDQPQHF. The J gene is TRBJ1-5, the V gene TRBV7-2; possibly TRBD1 for D (6 bases). Trimming removed 5 bases from V and 5 bases from J, with 10 bases in between. Germline assignment: CDR1 SGHTA and CDR2 FQGNSA. The CDR3 extends over 13 amino acids.

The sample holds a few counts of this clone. Here the CDR3 DNA reads TGTGCCTGGAGTGCCGTAATAACAGCGGGCTACACCTTC. Amino acids: CAWSAVITAGYTF. This chain links TRBV30 with TRBJ1-2; D unresolved. Trimming shortened V by 1 base and J by 8 bases, and 14 bases separated the two germline ends. The germline V gene encodes CDR1 GTSNPN and CDR2 SVGIG (reference sequence). The CDR3 is 13 residues long.

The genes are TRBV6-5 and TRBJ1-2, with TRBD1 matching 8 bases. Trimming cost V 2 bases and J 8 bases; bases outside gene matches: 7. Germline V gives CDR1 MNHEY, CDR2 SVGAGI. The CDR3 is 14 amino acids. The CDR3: CASSYLTGDEGYTF. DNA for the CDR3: TGTGCCAGCAGTTACCTGACAGGGGATGAAGGCTACACCTTC.

The CDR3 here is CASSFLAGTDTQYF. As DNA, the CDR3 is TGTGCCAGCAGTTTCCTAGCGGGCACAGATACGCAGTATTTT. The chain has TRBV28 and TRBJ2-3; 7 positions agree with TRBD2. Germline loops: CDR1 MDHEN, CDR2 SYDVKM. The CDR3 runs 14 residues. The V and J ends lost 3 bases and 1 base, in that order; junction bases with no gene match: 1.

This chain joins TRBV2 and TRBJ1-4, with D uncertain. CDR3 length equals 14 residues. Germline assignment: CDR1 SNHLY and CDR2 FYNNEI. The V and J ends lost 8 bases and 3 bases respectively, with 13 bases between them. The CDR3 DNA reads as TGTGCCAGCGATATCGGAATCGCTAATGAAAAACTGTTTTTT. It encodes CASDIGIANEKLFF.

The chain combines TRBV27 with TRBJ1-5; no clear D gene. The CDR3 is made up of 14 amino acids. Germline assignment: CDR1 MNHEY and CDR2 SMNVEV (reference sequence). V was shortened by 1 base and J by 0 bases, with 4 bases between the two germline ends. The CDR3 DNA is TGTGCCAGCAGTTTATTCAGTAGCAATCAGCCCCAGCATTTT. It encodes CASSLFSSNQPQHF.

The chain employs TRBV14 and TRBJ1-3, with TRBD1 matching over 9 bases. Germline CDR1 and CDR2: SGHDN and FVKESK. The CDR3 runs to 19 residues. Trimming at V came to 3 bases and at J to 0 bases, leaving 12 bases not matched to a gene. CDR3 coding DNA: TGTGCCAGCAGCCAGGGGGGGGGACAGGGCTTCCGCTCTGGAAACACCATATATTTT. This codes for CASSQGGGQGFRSGNTIYF.

The CDR3 DNA reads TGCGCCAGCAGCCTCGGGACAGCCTCTGGAAACACCATATATTTT. Protein product: CASSLGTASGNTIYF. The V gene is TRBV5-1, the J gene TRBJ1-3; 7 nucleotides match TRBD1. CDR3 length: 15 amino acids. V shed 4 bases and J 0 bases; nucleotides not matched to a gene: 4. Germline lookup yields CDR1 SGHRS and CDR2 YFSETQ.

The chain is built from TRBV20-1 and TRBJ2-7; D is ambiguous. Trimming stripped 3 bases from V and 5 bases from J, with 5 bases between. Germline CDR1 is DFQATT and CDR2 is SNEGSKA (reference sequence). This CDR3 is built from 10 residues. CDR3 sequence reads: CSASRDEQYF. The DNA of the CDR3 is TGCAGTGCTAGTCGGGACGAGCAGTACTTC.

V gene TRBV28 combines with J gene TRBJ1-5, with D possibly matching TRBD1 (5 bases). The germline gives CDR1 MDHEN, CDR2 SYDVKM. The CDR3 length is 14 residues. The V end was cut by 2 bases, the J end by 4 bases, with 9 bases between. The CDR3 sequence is CASSLTGPNQPQHF. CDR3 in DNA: TGTGCCAGCAGTTTAACAGGACCTAATCAGCCCCAGCATTTT.

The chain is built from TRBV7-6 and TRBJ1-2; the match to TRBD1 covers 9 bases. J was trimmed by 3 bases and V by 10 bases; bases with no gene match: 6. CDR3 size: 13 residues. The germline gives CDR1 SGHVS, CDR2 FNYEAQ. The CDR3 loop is CATTGGEDYGYTF. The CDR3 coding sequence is TGTGCCACTACAGGGGGCGAAGACTATGGCTACACCTTC.

CDR3 sequence reads: CASSLPGSAEAFF. CDR3 DNA: TGTGCCAGCAGCTTGCCCGGTAGCGCTGAAGCTTTCTTT. The chain uses TRBV5-6 and TRBJ1-1; D gene uncertain. Trimming removed 1 base from V and 6 bases from J, with 10 bases in between. This CDR3 has 13 residues. The germline V gene has CDR1 SGHDT and CDR2 YYEEEE. Combining the CDR3 with reference TRBV5-6 and TRBJ1-1 gives the whole variable domain DAGVTQSPTHLIKTRGQQVTLRCSPKSGHDTVSWYQQALGQGPQFIFQYYEEEERQRGNFPDRFSGHQFPNYSSELNVNALLLGDSALYLCASSLPGSAEAFFGQGTRLTVV.

The CDR3 loop is CASSPRSLNTDTQYF. CDR3 bases: TGTGCCAGTAGTCCACGTTCCCTCAACACAGATACGCAGTATTTT. The J gene is TRBJ2-3, the V gene TRBV19; no reliable D call. This CDR3 has 15 amino acids. Germline V CDR1 and CDR2: LNHDA, SQIVND (reference sequence). V lost 5 bases and J 2 bases, leaving 14 bases between the germline ends.

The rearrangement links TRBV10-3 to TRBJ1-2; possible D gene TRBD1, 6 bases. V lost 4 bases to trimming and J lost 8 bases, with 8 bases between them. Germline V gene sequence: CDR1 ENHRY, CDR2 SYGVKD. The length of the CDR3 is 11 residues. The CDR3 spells CAISAGAGYTF. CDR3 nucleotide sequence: TGTGCCATCAGTGCGGGGGCAGGCTACACCTTC.

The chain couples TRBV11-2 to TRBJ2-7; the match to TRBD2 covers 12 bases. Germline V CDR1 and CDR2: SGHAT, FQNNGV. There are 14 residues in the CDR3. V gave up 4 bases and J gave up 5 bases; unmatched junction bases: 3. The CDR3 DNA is TGTGCCAGCAGCTACAGGACTAGCGGGAACGAGCAGTACTTC. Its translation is CASSYRTSGNEQYF. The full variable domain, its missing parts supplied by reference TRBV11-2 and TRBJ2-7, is EAGVAQSPRYKIIEKRQSVAFWCNPISGHATLYWYQQILGQGPKLLIQFQNNGVVDDSQLPKDRFSAERLKGVDSTLKIQPAKLEDSAVYLCASSYRTSGNEQYFGPGTRLTVT.

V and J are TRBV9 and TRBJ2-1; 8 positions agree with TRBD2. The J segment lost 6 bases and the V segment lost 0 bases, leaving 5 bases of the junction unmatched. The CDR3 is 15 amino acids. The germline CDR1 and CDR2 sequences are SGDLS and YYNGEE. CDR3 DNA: TGTGCCAGCAGCGTAGCGGGAGGGCCCCCCAATGAGCAGTTCTTC. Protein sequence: CASSVAGGPPNEQFF.

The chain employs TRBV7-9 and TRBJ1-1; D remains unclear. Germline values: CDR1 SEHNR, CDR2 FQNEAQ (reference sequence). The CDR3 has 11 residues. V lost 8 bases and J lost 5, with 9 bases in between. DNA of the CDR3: TGTGCCAGCGGACTACAGACTGAAGCTTTCTTT. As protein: CASGLQTEAFF.

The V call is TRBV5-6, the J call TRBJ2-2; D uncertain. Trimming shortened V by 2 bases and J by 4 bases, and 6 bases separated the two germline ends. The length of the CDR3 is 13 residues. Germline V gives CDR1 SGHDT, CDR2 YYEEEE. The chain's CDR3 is CASSLFGTGELFF. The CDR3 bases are TGTGCCAGCAGCTTATTTGGCACCGGGGAGCTGTTTTTT.